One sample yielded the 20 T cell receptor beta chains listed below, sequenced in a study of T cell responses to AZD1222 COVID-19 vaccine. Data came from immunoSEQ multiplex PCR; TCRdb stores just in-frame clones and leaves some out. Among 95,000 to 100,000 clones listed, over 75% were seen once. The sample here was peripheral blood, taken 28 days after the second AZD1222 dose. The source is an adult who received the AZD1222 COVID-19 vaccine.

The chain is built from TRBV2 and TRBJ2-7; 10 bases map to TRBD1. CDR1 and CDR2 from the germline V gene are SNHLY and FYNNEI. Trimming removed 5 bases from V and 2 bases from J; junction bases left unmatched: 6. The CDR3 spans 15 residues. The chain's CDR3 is CASSPGTGVPYEQYF. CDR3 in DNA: TGTGCCAGCAGTCCCGGGACAGGGGTCCCCTACGAGCAGTACTTC.

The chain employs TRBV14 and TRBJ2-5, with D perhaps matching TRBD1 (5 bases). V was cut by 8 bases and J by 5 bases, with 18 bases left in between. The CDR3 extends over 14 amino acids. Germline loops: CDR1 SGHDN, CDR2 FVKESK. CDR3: CASPTTGYGETQYF. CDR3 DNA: TGTGCCAGCCCCACTACAGGATACGGCGAGACCCAGTACTTC.

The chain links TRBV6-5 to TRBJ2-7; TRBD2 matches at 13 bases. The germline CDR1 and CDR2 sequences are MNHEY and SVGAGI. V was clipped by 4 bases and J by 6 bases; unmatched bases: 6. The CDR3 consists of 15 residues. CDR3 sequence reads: CASSSPGLAGFEQYF. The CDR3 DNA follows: TGTGCCAGCAGTTCCCCGGGACTAGCGGGATTCGAGCAGTACTTC.

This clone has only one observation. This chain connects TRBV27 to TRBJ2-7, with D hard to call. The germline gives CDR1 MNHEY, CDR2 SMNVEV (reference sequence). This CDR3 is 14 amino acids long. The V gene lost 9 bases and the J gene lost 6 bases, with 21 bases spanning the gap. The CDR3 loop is CASEAGPPGAEQYF. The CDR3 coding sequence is TGTGCCAGTGAAGCCGGGCCCCCAGGCGCCGAGCAGTACTTC.

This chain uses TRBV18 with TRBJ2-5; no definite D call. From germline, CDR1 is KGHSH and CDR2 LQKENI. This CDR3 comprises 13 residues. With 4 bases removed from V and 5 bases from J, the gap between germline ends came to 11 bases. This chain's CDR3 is CASSQTFRETQYF. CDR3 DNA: TGTGCCAGCTCACAAACCTTCCGGGAGACCCAGTACTTC.

The DNA of the CDR3 is TGTGCCAGCAGCTTGGTTACTAGCGCTAAAGATACGCAGTATTTT. Translating it yields CASSLVTSAKDTQYF. The J gene is TRBJ2-3, the V gene TRBV5-6; 7 positions match TRBD2. V lost 0 bases, J lost 5 bases, and 6 bases stayed unmatched. This CDR3 comprises 15 residues. Germline loops: CDR1 SGHDT, CDR2 YYEEEE. Looking up the rest from reference TRBV5-6 and TRBJ2-3 gives the full variable domain: DAGVTQSPTHLIKTRGQQVTLRCSPKSGHDTVSWYQQALGQGPQFIFQYYEEEERQRGNFPDRFSGHQFPNYSSELNVNALLLGDSALYLCASSLVTSAKDTQYFGPGTRLTVL.

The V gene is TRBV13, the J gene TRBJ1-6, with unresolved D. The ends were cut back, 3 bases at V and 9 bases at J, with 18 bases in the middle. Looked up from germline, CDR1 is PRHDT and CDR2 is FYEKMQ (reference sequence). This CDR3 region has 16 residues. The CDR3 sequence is CASSLAGSTVGSPLHF. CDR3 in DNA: TGTGCCAGCAGCTTGGCGGGGAGTACGGTGGGTTCACCCCTCCACTTT.

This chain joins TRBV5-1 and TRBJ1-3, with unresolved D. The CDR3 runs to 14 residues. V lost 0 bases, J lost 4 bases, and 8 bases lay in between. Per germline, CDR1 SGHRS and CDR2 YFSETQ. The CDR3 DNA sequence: TGCGCCAGCAGCTTGGGGGATACCGGAAACACCATATATTTT. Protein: CASSLGDTGNTIYF. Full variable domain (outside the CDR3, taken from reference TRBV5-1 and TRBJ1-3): KAGVTQTPRYLIKTRGQQVTLSCSPISGHRSVSWYQQTPGQGLQFLFEYFSETQRNKGNFPGRFSGRQFSNSRSEMNVSTLELGDSALYLCASSLGDTGNTIYFGEGSWLTVV.

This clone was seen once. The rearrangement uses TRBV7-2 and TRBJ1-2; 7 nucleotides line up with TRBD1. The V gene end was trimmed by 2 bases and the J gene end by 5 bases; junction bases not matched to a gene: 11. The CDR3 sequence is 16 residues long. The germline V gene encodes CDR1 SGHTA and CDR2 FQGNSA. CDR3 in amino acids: CASSLRGQSSGYGYTF. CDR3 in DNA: TGTGCCAGCAGCTTAAGGGGACAGTCATCTGGGTATGGCTACACCTTC.

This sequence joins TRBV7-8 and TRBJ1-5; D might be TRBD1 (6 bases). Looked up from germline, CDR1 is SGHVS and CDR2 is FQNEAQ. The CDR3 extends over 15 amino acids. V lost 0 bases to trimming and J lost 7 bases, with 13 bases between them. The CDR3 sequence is CASSLADRSWQPQHF. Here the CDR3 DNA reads TGTGCCAGCAGCTTAGCAGACAGGTCGTGGCAGCCCCAGCATTTT.

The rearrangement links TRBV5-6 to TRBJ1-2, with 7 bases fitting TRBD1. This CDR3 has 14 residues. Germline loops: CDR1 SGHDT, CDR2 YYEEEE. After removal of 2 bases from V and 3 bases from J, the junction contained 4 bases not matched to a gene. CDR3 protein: CASSFDREYYGYTF. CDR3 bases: TGTGCCAGCAGCTTTGACAGGGAATACTATGGCTACACCTTC.

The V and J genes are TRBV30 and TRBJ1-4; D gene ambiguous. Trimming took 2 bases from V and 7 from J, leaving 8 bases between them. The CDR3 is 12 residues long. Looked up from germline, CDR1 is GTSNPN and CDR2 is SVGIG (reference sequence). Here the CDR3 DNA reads TGTGCCTGGAGTCTCGTGGGTGAAAAACTGTTTTTT. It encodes CAWSLVGEKLFF.

The CDR3 bases are TGTGCCAGCAGGGCAGGGGGTAGCTCCTACAATGAGCAGTTCTTC. Its translation is CASRAGGSSYNEQFF. This sequence joins TRBV6-5 and TRBJ2-1, with TRBD1 identical over 7 bases. J lost 0 bases, V lost 6 bases, and 5 bases had no gene match. The CDR3 spans 15 residues. Looked up from germline, CDR1 is MNHEY and CDR2 is SVGAGI.

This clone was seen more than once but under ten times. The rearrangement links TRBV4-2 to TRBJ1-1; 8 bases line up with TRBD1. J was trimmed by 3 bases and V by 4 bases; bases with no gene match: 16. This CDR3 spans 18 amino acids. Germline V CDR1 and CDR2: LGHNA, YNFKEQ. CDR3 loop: CASSLLPAGGPLDTEAFF. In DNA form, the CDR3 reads TGTGCCAGCAGCCTCCTCCCGGCAGGGGGCCCCCTCGACACTGAAGCTTTCTTT.

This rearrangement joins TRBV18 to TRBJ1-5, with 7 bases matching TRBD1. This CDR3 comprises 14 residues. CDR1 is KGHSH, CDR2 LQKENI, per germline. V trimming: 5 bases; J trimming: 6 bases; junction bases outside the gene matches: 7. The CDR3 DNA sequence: TGTGCCAGCTCATACGACAGGGCCCGTCAGCCCCAGCATTTT. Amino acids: CASSYDRARQPQHF.

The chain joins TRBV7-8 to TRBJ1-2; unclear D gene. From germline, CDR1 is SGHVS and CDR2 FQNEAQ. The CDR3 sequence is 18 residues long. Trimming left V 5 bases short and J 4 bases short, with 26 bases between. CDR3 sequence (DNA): TGTGCCAGCAGCCCCAGAAGGTCGGTCGCTAGGGTTAGCTATGGCTACACCTTC. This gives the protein CASSPRRSVARVSYGYTF.

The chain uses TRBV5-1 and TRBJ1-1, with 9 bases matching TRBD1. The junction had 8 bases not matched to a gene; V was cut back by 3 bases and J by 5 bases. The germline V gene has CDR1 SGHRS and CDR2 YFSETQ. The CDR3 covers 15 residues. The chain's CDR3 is CASSSPQGTGTEAFF. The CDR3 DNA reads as TGCGCCAGCAGCTCACCACAGGGGACAGGGACTGAAGCTTTCTTT.

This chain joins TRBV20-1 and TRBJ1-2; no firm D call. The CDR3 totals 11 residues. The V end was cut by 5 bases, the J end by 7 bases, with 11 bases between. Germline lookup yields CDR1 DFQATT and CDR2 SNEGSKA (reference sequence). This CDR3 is CSARLLGGYTF. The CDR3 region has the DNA TGCAGTGCTCGCCTTTTGGGTGGCTACACCTTC.

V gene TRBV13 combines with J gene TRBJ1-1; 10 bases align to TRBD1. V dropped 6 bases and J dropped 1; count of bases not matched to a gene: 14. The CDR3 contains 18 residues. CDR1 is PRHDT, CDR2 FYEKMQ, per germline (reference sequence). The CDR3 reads CASRPTPGQGRPNTEAFF. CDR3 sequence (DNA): TGTGCCAGCAGACCAACTCCGGGACAGGGGAGACCGAACACTGAAGCTTTCTTT.

Here the CDR3 DNA reads TGTGCCAGCAGTCTGGCAGGGGGCTACGAGCAGTACTTC. Amino acids: CASSLAGGYEQYF. The chain is built from TRBV6-4 and TRBJ2-7, with 7 bases fitting TRBD1. The junction had 4 bases not matched to a gene; V was cut back by 5 bases and J by 3 bases. The germline V gene has CDR1 MRHNA and CDR2 SNTAGT. CDR3 length: 13 residues.